The next 4 T cell receptor beta chains were all read from a single sample in a study of T-cell memory formation after mild COVID-19. Via MiXCR, TCRdb re-called the 5' RACE reads, giving one row per CDR3 protein. The sample carries about 340,000 distinct CDR3 sequences, about an eighth recorded once. The sample comprised PBMCs or a T cell subset sorted from them (not recorded which). These receptors all stem from a man between 18 and 29 years old who had mild COVID-19 (a few samples of this study predate the infection). Cell type and time point are not known.

The rearrangement links TRBV15 to TRBJ2-3, with TRBD1 matching over 7 bases. With V trimmed by 5 bases and J by 4 bases, 12 bases remained unmatched. This CDR3 is built from 16 residues. Germline CDR1 and CDR2: LNHNV and YYDKDF (reference sequence). CDR3 sequence reads: CATSGSTGVWADTQYF. The CDR3 DNA is TGTGCCACCAGCGGAAGTACAGGGGTTTGGGCAGATACGCAGTATTTT.

The chain employs TRBV6-6 and TRBJ2-1, with TRBD1 as a possible D gene (6 bases). Germline lookup yields CDR1 MNHNY and CDR2 SVGAGI (reference sequence). Trimming took off 4 bases at V and 7 bases at J, with 11 bases between the two ends. CDR3 length equals 13 residues. The CDR3 bases are TGTGCCAGCAGTTCCGGGACACAAAATGAGCAGTTCTTC. Amino acid sequence: CASSSGTQNEQFF.

The chain is built from TRBV18 and TRBJ2-2, with 9 bases identical to TRBD1. This CDR3 spans 16 amino acids. Trimming removed 8 bases from V and 2 bases from J; junction bases left unmatched: 9. The V gene's germline CDR1 is KGHSH and CDR2 LQKENI. DNA for the CDR3: TGTGCCAGCAACCTCAACAGGGGGCCAAACACCGGGGAGCTGTTTTTT. Translating gives CASNLNRGPNTGELFF. The complete variable domain, with remaining parts taken from reference TRBV18 and TRBJ2-2, reads NAGVMQNPRHLVRRRGQEARLRCSPMKGHSHVYWYRQLPEEGLKFMVYLQKENIIDESGMPKERFSAEFPKEGPSILRIQQVVRGDSAAYFCASNLNRGPNTGELFFGEGSRLTVL.

The rearrangement links TRBV12-3 or TRBV12-4 to TRBJ2-5; the D is unclear. The CDR3 loop spans 13 amino acids. Trimming pared 3 bases from V and 3 bases from J, leaving 8 bases between. The CDR3 reads CASSLEGEETQYF. DNA of the CDR3: TGTGCCAGCAGTTTGGAAGGAGAAGAGACCCAGTACTTC.